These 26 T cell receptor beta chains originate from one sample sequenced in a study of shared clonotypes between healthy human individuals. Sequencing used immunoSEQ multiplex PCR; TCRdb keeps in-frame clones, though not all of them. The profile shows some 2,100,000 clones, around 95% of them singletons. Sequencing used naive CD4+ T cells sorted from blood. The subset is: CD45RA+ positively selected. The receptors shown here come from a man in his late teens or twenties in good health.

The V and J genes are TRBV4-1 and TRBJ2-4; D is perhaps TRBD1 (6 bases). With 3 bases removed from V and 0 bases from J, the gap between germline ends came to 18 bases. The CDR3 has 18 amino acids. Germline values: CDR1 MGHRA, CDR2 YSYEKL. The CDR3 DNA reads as TGCGCCAGCAGCCAGGCCTGGGACAATATACTAGCCAAAAACATTCAGTACTTC. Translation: CASSQAWDNILAKNIQYF.

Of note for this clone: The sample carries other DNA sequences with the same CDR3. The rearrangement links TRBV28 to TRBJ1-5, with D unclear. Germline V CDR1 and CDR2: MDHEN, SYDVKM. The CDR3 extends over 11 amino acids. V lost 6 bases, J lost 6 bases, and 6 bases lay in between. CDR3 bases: TGTGCCAGCAGCTCCCCTCAGCCCCAGCATTTT. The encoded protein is CASSSPQPQHF.

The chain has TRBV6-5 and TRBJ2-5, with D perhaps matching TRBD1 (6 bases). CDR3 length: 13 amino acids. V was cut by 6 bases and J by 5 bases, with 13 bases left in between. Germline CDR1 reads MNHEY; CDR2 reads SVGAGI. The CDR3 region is CASRQTGTETQYF. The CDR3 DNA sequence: TGTGCCAGCAGACAAACAGGGACCGAGACCCAGTACTTC.

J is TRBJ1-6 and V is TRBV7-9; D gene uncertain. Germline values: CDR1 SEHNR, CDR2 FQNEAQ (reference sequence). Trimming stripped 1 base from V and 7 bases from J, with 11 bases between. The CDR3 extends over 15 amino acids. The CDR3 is CASSLDSLVNSPLHF. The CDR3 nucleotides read TGTGCCAGCAGCTTAGATAGTCTGGTAAATTCACCCCTCCACTTT. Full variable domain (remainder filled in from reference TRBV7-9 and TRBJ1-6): DTGVSQNPRHKITKRGQNVTFRCDPISEHNRLYWYRQTLGQGPEFLTYFQNEAQLEKSRLLSDRFSAERPKGSFSTLEIQRTEQGDSAMYLCASSLDSLVNSPLHFGNGTRLTVT.

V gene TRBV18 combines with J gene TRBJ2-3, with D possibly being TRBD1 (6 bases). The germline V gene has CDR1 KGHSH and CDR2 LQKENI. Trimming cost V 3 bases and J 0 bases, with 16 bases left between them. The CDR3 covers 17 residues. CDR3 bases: TGTGCCAGCTCACCCCCCGGACAGAGAGCTAGCACAGATACGCAGTATTTT. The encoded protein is CASSPPGQRASTDTQYF.

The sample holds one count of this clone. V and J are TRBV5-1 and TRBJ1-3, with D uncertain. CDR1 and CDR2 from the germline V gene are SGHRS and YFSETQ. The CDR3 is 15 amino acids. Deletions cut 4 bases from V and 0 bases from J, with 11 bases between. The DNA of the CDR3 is TGCGCCAGCAGCCCGGGCGGTCCCTCTGGAAACACCATATATTTT. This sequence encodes CASSPGGPSGNTIYF.

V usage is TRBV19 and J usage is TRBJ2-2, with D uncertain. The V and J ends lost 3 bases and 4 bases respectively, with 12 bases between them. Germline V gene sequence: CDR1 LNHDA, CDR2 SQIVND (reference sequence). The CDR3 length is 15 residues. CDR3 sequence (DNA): TGTGCCAGTAGTATCCCTTACACAGTCACCGGGGAGCTGTTTTTT. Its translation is CASSIPYTVTGELFF. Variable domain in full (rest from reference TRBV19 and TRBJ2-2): DGGITQSPKYLFRKEGQNVTLSCEQNLNHDAMYWYRQDPGQGLRLIYYSQIVNDFQKGDIAEGYSVSREKKESFPLTVTSAQKNPTAFYLCASSIPYTVTGELFFGEGSRLTVL.

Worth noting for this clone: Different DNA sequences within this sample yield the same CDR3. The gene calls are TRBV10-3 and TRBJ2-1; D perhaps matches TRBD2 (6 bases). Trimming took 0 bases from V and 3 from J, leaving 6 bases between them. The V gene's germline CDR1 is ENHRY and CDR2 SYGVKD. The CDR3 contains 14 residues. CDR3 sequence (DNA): TGTGCCATCAGTGAGTCGGGGGGCTACAATGAGCAGTTCTTC. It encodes CAISESGGYNEQFF.

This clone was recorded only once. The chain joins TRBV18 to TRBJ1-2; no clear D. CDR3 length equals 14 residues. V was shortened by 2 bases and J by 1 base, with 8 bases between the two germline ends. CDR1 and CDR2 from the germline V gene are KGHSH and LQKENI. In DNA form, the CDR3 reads TGTGCCAGCTCACCAGTCGGGGATAACTATGGCTACACCTTC. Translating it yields CASSPVGDNYGYTF. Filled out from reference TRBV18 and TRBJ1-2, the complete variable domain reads NAGVMQNPRHLVRRRGQEARLRCSPMKGHSHVYWYRQLPEEGLKFMVYLQKENIIDESGMPKERFSAEFPKEGPSILRIQQVVRGDSAAYFCASSPVGDNYGYTFGSGTRLTVV.

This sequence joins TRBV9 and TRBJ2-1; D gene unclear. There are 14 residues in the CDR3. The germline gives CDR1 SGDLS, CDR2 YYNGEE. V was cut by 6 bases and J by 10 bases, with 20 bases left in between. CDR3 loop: CASNSVLGSQEQFF. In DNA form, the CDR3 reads TGTGCCAGCAACAGCGTACTCGGATCCCAAGAGCAGTTCTTC.

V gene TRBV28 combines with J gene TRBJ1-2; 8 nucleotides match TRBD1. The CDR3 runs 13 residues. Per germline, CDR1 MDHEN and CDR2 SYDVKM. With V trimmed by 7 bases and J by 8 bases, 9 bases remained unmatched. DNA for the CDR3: TGTGCCAGCACCACGGACAGGGTGCGCGGCTACACCTTC. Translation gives CASTTDRVRGYTF.

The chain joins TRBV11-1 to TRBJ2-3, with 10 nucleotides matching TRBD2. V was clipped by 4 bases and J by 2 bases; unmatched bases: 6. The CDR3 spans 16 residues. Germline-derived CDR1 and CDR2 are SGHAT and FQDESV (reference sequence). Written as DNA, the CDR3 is TGTGCCAGCAGCTGGATAGCGGGGGGCGCCACAGATACGCAGTATTTT. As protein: CASSWIAGGATDTQYF.

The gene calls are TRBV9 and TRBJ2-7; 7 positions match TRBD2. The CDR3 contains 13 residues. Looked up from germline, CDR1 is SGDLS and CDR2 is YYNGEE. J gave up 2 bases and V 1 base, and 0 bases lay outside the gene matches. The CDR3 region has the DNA TGTGCCAGCAGCGTAAGCGGGGCCTACGAGCAGTACTTC. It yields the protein CASSVSGAYEQYF.

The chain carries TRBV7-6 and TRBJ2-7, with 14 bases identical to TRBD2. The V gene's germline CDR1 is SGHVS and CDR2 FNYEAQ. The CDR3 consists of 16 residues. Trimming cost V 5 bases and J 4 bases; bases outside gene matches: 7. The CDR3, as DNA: TGTGCCAGCAGCCCCGGACTAGCGGGGGGATCTTACGAGCAGTACTTC. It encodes CASSPGLAGGSYEQYF.

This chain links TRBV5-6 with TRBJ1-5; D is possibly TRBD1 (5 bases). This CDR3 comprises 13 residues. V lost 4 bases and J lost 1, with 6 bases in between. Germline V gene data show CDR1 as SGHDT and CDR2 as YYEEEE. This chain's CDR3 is CASSRGSNQPQHF. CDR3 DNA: TGTGCCAGCAGCCGGGGGAGCAATCAGCCCCAGCATTTT.

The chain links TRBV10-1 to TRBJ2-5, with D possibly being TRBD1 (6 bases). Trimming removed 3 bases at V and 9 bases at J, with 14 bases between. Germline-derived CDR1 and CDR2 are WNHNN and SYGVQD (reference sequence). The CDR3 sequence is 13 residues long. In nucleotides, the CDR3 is TGCGCCAGCAGTGAAGCTCAGGGGACGGCCCAGTACTTC. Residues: CASSEAQGTAQYF.

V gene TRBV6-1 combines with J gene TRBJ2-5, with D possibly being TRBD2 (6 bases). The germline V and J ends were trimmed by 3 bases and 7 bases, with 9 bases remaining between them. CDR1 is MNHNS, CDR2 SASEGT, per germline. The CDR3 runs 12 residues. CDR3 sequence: CASSDLGGTQYF. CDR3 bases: TGTGCCAGCAGTGATTTGGGAGGGACCCAGTACTTC.

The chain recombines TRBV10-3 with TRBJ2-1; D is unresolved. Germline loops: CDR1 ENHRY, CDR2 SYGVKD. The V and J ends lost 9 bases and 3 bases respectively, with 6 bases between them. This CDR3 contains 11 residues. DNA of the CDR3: TGTGCCATAAGGCTCTACAATGAGCAGTTCTTC. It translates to CAIRLYNEQFF.

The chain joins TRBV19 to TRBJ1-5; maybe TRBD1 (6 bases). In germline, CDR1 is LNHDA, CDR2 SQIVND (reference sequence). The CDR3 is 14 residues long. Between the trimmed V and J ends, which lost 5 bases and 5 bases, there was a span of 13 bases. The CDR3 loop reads CASSLSGADQPQHF. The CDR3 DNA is TGTGCCAGTAGTTTGTCGGGGGCGGATCAGCCCCAGCATTTT.

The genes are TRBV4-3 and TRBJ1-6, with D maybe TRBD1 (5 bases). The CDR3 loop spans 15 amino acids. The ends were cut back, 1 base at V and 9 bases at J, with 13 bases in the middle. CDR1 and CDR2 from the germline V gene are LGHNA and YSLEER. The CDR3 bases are TGCGCCAGCAGCCAAGCCTCCGGGACGGTTTCACCCCTCCACTTT. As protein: CASSQASGTVSPLHF.

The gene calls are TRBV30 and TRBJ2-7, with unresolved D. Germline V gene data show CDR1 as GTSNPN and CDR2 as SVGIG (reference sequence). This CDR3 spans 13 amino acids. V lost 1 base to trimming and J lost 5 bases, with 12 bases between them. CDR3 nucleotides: TGTGCCTGGAGTGCGGGCAGGACCAACGAGCAGTACTTC. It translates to CAWSAGRTNEQYF.

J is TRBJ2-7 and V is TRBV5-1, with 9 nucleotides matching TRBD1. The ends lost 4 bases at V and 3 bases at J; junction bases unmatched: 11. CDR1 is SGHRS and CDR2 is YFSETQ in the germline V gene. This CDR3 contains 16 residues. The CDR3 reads CASSDGGTGSFYEQYF. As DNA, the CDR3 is TGCGCCAGCAGCGATGGTGGGACAGGGTCATTCTACGAGCAGTACTTC.

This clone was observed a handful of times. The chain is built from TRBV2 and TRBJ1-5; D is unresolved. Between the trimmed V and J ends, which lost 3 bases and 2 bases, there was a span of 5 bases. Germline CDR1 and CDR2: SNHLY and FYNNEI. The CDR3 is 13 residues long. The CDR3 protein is CASSDDRNQPQHF. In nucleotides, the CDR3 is TGTGCCAGCAGTGATGACCGCAATCAGCCCCAGCATTTT.

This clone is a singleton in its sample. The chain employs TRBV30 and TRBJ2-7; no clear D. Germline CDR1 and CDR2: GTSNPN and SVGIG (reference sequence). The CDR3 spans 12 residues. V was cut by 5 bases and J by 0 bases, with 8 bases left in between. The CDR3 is CAWGFGSYEQYF. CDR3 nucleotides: TGTGCCTGGGGGTTTGGCTCCTACGAGCAGTACTTC.

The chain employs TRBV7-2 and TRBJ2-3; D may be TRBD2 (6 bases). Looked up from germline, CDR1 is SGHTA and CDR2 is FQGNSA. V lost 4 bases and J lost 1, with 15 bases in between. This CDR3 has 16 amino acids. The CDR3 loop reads CASSSFGGMGTDTQYF. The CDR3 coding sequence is TGTGCCAGCAGCTCCTTCGGGGGTATGGGCACAGATACGCAGTATTTT.

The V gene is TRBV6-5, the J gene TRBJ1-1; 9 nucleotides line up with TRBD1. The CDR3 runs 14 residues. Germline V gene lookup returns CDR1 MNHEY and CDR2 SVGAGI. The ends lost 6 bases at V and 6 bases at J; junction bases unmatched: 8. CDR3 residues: CASSQLTGGSEAFF. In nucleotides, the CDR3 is TGTGCCAGCAGCCAACTCACAGGGGGCTCTGAAGCTTTCTTT.